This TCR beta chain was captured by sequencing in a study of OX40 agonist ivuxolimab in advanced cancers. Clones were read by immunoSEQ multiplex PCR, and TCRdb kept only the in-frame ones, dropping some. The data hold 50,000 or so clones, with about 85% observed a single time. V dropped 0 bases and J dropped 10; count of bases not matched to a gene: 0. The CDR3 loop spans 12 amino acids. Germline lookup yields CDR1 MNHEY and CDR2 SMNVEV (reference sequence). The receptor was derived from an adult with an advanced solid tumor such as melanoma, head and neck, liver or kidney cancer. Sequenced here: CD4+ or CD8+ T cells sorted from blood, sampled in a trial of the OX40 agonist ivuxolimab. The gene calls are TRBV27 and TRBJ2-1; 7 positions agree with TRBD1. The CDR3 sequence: CASSLSGQEQFF. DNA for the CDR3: TGTGCCAGCAGTTTATCGGGACAGGAGCAGTTCTTC.